One and the same sample provided the 8 T cell receptor beta chains below, sequenced in a study of blood T cell repertoires in COVID-19. The table came from immunoSEQ multiplex PCR; TCRdb's copy has only in-frame clones and leaves some out. The table lists around 180,000 clones, about 85% of them singletons, with around a sixth in the top ten. The sample was peripheral blood. These receptors originate from a person aged 70 to 85 with COVID-19, enrolled during active disease.

This chain links TRBV6-1 with TRBJ2-1, with 12 nucleotides matching TRBD2. CDR1 MNHNS and CDR2 SASEGT come from the germline V gene. V lost 1 base and J lost 6; bases outside the gene matches: 13. This CDR3 contains 19 residues. CDR3 nucleotide sequence: TGTGCCAGCAGTGAAGGCCGGGCTAGCGGGGGGGCGTCCCTCAATGAGCAGTTCTTC. This codes for CASSEGRASGGASLNEQFF.

The genes are TRBV30 and TRBJ2-4; D ambiguous. CDR1 GTSNPN and CDR2 SVGIG come from the germline V gene (reference sequence). The V gene lost 3 bases and the J gene lost 5 bases, with 11 bases spanning the gap. This CDR3 is 13 amino acids long. The CDR3 bases are TGTGCCTGGAGCCGTGGTTCGGAAAACATTCAGTACTTC. Residues: CAWSRGSENIQYF.

The V and J genes are TRBV5-4 and TRBJ1-1; D unclear. Trimming removed 1 base at V and 1 base at J, with 8 bases between. Germline V gives CDR1 SGHNT, CDR2 YYREEE (reference sequence). This CDR3 has 14 residues. The CDR3 DNA follows: TGTGCCAGCAGCTTGAGGCAGGCGAACACTGAAGCTTTCTTT. It translates to CASSLRQANTEAFF.

The chain employs TRBV7-2 and TRBJ2-5, with 9 positions matching TRBD1. This CDR3 is built from 14 residues. Germline V lookup: CDR1 SGHTA, CDR2 FQGNSA. Losses at the gene ends were 6 bases for V and 5 bases for J; bases not matched to a gene: 7. As DNA, the CDR3 is TGTGCCAGCAGATCGACAGGGGGGCGGGAGACCCAGTACTTC. Amino acid sequence: CASRSTGGRETQYF.

The chain recombines TRBV6-2 or TRBV6-3 with TRBJ2-1; 12 nucleotides align to TRBD2. From germline, CDR1 is MNHEY and CDR2 SVGEGT. V dropped 5 bases and J dropped 6; count of bases not matched to a gene: 5. The CDR3 sequence is 15 residues long. DNA for the CDR3: TGTGCCAGCAGTCAACTAGCGGGGGGCCCCAATGAGCAGTTCTTC. This encodes CASSQLAGGPNEQFF.

This chain connects TRBV28 to TRBJ2-1, with 15 bases aligning to TRBD2. V gave up 6 bases and J gave up 9 bases; unmatched junction bases: 15. This CDR3 comprises 18 residues. The V gene's germline CDR1 is MDHEN and CDR2 SYDVKM. The CDR3 region is CASSRPPGLAGGGGEQFF. The CDR3 DNA reads as TGTGCCAGCAGCCGACCCCCGGGACTAGCGGGAGGAGGGGGTGAGCAGTTCTTC.

This chain joins TRBV11-2 and TRBJ2-1, with TRBD2 matching 7 bases. Per germline, CDR1 SGHAT and CDR2 FQNNGV. Trimming took 5 bases from V and 9 from J; bases not matched to a gene: 16. The CDR3 has 16 amino acids. The CDR3 protein is CASSPEYSREFCEQFF. In nucleotides, the CDR3 is TGTGCCAGCAGCCCAGAGTACTCGCGGGAGTTTTGTGAGCAGTTCTTC.

V gene TRBV27 combines with J gene TRBJ2-6; 8 bases match TRBD2. V shed 8 bases, J shed 4 bases, and the junction held 16 bases outside the gene matches. The CDR3 consists of 18 residues. Germline CDR1 and CDR2: MNHEY and SMNVEV (reference sequence). CDR3 sequence: CASAPSGGRFTGANVLTF. CDR3 DNA sequence: TGTGCCAGCGCCCCGTCGGGGGGGCGCTTTACCGGGGCCAACGTCCTGACTTTC. The complete variable domain, with remaining parts taken from reference TRBV27 and TRBJ2-6, reads EAQVTQNPRYLITVTGKKLTVTCSQNMNHEYMSWYRQDPGLGLRQIYYSMNVEVTDKGDVPEGYKVSRKEKRNFPLILESPSPNQTSLYFCASAPSGGRFTGANVLTFGAGSRLTVL.